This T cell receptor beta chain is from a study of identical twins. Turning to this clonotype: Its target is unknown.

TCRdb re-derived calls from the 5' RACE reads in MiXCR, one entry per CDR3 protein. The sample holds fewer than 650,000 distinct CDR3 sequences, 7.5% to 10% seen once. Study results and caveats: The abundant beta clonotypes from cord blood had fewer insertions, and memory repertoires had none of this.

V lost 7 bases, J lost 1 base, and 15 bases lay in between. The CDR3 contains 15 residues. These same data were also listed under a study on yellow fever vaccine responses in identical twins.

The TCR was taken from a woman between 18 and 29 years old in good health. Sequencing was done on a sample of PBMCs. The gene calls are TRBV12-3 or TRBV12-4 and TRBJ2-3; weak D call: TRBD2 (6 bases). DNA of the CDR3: TGTGCCAGCAACCCGTTCGGGAGCGGCACAGATACGCAGTATTTT. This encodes CASNPFGSGTDTQYF.